This T cell receptor beta chain was recovered during a study of blood T cell repertoires in COVID-19. Study as a whole: From T cells, B-cell-depleted T cells, or PBMCs came the material, which was cDNA or gDNA.

The germline CDR1 and CDR2 sequences are MRHNA and SNTAGT. CDR3 length equals 19 residues. J was trimmed by 9 bases and V by 3 bases; bases with no gene match: 25. Original handling: Amplification of reference gene primers was used by the study to estimate nucleated cell counts. Profiled with immunoSEQ multiplex PCR; TCRdb holds only in-frame clones, not every one. The V and J calls and clone size are taken from that table; D and trimming were inferred from the DNA. The table has roughly 60,000 clones, roughly four fifths seen once. Sequencing was done on a sample of peripheral blood. The TCR originated in a man in his 60s with acute or convalescent COVID-19. The gene calls are TRBV6-4 and TRBJ1-2; 7 bases are shared with TRBD1. The CDR3 region has the DNA TGTGCCAGCAGTGAAATACCCGACAGGGTGGGAGTACTATGGATATGCTACACCTTC. Translating gives CASSEIPDRVGVLWICYTF.